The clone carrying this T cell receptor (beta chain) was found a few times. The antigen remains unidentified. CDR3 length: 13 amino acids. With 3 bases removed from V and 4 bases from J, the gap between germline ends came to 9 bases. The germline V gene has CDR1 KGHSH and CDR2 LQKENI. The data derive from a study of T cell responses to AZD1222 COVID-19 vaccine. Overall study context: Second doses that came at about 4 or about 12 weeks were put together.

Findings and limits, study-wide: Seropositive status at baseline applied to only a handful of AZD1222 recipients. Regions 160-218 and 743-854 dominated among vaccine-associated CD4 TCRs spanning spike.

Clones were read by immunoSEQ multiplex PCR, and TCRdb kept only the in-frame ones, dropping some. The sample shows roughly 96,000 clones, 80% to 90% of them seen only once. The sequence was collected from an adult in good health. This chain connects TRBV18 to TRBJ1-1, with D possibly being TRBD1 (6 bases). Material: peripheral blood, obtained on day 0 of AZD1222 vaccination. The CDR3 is CASSPSRGTEAFF. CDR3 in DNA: TGTGCCAGCTCACCTTCCAGGGGCACTGAAGCTTTCTTT.